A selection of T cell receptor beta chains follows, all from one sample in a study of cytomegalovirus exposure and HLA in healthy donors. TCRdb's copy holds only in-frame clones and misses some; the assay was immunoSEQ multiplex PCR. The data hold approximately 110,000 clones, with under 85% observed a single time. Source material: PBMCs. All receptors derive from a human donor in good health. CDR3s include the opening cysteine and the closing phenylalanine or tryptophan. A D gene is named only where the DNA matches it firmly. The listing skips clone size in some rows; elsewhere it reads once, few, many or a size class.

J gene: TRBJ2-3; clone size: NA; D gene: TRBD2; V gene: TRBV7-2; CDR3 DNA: TGTGCCAGCGTCTTCGCGGGAGTTGCAGATACGCAGTATTTT; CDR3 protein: CASVFAGVADTQYF
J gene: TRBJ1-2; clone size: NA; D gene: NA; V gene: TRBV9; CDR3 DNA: TGTGCCAGCAGCGTTACCCCAACAGGGACTAACTATGGCTACACCTTC; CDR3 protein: CASSVTPTGTNYGYTF
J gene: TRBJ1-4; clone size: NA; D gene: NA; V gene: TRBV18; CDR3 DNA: TGTGCCAGCTCATATCTCCCAGAATCGGGTGAAAAACTGTTTTTT; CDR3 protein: CASSYLPESGEKLFF
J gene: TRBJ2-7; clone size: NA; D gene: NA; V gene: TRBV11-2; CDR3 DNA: TGTGCCAGCAGCTTAGCCGGGTATTGGCCCTACGAGCAGTACTTC; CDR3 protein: CASSLAGYWPYEQYF
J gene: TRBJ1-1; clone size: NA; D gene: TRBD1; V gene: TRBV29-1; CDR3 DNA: TGCAGCGTTGGCCCGACAGGGCTGGCCACTGAAGCTTTCTTT; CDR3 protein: CSVGPTGLATEAFF
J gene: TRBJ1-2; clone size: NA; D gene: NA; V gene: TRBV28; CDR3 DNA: TGTGCCGTCAGCGGGGCGCTCGGCTATGGCTACACCTTC; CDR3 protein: CAVSGALGYGYTF
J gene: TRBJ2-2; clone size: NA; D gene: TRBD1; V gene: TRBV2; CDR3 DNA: TGTGCCAGCAGGGGGACAGGCGCGAGCGGGGAGCTGTTTTTT; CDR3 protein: CASRGTGASGELFF
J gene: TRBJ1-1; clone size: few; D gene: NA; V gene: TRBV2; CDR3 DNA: TGTGCCAGCAGTACAAACAGTAACACTGAAGCTTTCTTT; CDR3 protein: CASSTNSNTEAFF
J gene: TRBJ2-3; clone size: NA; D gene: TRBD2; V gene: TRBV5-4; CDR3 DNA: TGTGCCAGCAGCTGGGGAGGGCGGGAGGGTCCGGATACGCAGTATTTT; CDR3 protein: CASSWGGREGPDTQYF
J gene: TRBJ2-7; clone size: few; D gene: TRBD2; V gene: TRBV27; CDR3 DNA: TGTGCCAGCAGTCAACTAGCGGCTGGCTCCTACGAGCAGTACTTC; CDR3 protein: CASSQLAAGSYEQYF
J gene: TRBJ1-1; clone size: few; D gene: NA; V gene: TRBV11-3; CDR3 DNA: TGTGCCAGCAGCTTGGCGGGACGGAACACTGAAGCTTTCTTT; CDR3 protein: CASSLAGRNTEAFF